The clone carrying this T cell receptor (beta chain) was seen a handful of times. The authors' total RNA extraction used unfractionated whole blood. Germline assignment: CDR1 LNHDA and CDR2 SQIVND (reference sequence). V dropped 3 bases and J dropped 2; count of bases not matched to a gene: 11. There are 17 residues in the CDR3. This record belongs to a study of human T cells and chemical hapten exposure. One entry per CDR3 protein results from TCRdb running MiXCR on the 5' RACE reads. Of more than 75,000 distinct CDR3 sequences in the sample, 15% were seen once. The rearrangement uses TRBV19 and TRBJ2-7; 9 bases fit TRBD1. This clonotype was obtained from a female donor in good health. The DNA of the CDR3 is TGTGCCAGTAGTATCGGTGGTATAGGACAGGGGACCTACGAGCAGTACTTC. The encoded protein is CASSIGGIGQGTYEQYF. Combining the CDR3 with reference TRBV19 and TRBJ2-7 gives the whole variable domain DGGITQSPKYLFRKEGQNVTLSCEQNLNHDAMYWYRQDPGQGLRLIYYSQIVNDFQKGDIAEGYSVSREKKESFPLTVTSAQKNPTAFYLCASSIGGIGQGTYEQYFGPGTRLTVT.